The 12 T cell receptor beta chains in this list originate from one sample, sequenced in a study of vaccination and CD4 T cells after COVID-19. The antigens for these receptors are not known. The Oncomine TCR Beta short-read assay generated sequence data from the DNA of cultured CD4+ T cells. TCRdb ran MiXCR on the PCR reads and lists one entry per CDR3 protein. This sample has over 10,000 distinct CDR3 sequences, with around 45% found just once. The treatment was: roughly 11-day PBMC culture with coronavirus spike peptide pools or control peptides (ViraFEST assay). The sample in question was CD4+ T cells from blood, cultured in vitro, obtained after SARS-CoV-2 vaccination. These receptors originate from a human donor who had recovered from COVID-19.

The chain employs TRBV7-2 and TRBJ2-1, with 7 bases matching TRBD2. Germline V gives CDR1 SGHTA, CDR2 FQGNSA. CDR3 length: 15 amino acids. The V segment lost 2 bases and the J segment 6 bases; nucleotides outside the gene matches: 7. CDR3: CASSLTGTNLNEQFF. CDR3 bases: TGTGCCAGCAGCTTAACCGGGACTAATCTCAATGAGCAGTTCTTC.

J is TRBJ1-2 and V is TRBV19, with 7 bases that match TRBD1. V was pared by 4 bases and J by 2 bases, with 10 bases of the junction left unmatched. Germline loops: CDR1 LNHDA, CDR2 SQIVND (reference sequence). The CDR3 has 16 residues. CDR3 residues: CASSTTQQGKNYGYTF. Written as DNA, the CDR3 is TGTGCCAGTAGTACCACCCAACAGGGGAAGAACTATGGCTACACCTTC. Full variable domain (remainder filled in from reference TRBV19 and TRBJ1-2): DGGITQSPKYLFRKEGQNVTLSCEQNLNHDAMYWYRQDPGQGLRLIYYSQIVNDFQKGDIAEGYSVSREKKESFPLTVTSAQKNPTAFYLCASSTTQQGKNYGYTFGSGTRLTVV.

The chain uses TRBV20-1 and TRBJ1-5; TRBD1 might be the D (6 bases). This CDR3 has 13 residues. Trimming took 8 bases from V and 9 from J, leaving 20 bases between them. CDR1 is DFQATT, CDR2 SNEGSKA, per germline (reference sequence). The DNA for the CDR3 is TGCAGTACTCAGAGGGGGGTCGGGAGGCCCCAGCATTTT. It is translated as CSTQRGVGRPQHF.

The sample holds a few counts of this clonotype. The chain employs TRBV6-5 and TRBJ1-2; D is possibly TRBD1 (6 bases). In germline, CDR1 is MNHEY, CDR2 SVGAGI. Trimming took off 0 bases at V and 4 bases at J, with 12 bases between the two ends. The CDR3 totals 15 residues. The CDR3 sequence: CASSYSGGLSYGYTF. The CDR3 DNA follows: TGTGCCAGCAGTTACTCGGGGGGGCTAAGCTATGGCTACACCTTC.

V usage is TRBV7-2 and J usage is TRBJ1-2; D not certain. V lost 1 base and J 3 bases, leaving 9 bases between the germline ends. The CDR3 is 14 amino acids. Germline V gene sequence: CDR1 SGHTA, CDR2 FQGNSA. This CDR3 is CASSLDGGDYGYTF. For the CDR3, the DNA is TGTGCCAGCAGCTTAGATGGCGGGGACTATGGCTACACCTTC.

The chain joins TRBV7-3 to TRBJ1-1; D gene ambiguous. The CDR3 contains 13 residues. Germline CDR1 and CDR2: SGHTA and FQGTGA. Trimming took off 3 bases at V and 4 bases at J, with 9 bases between the two ends. DNA of the CDR3: TGTGCCAGCAGCTTGCGTCGGGGCACTGAAGCTTTCTTT. It yields the protein CASSLRRGTEAFF.

In DNA, the CDR3 is TGTGCCAGCTCTTCACAGCGGGGGGGGTCACACACCGGGGAGCTGTTTTTT. Its translation is CASSSQRGGSHTGELFF. This chain connects TRBV27 to TRBJ2-2, with 10 bases fitting TRBD2. CDR3 length equals 17 residues. Germline-derived CDR1 and CDR2 are MNHEY and SMNVEV (reference sequence). V shed 8 bases and J 3 bases; nucleotides not matched to a gene: 12.

This chain uses TRBV30 with TRBJ2-6; 10 nucleotides match TRBD1. Germline assignment: CDR1 GTSNPN and CDR2 SVGIG (reference sequence). Unmatched junction bases numbered 9, after V lost 0 bases and J lost 4 bases. The length of the CDR3 is 18 residues. CDR3 amino acids: CAWSVMRQGAPGANVLTF. In DNA, the CDR3 is TGTGCCTGGAGTGTAATGCGACAGGGGGCACCAGGGGCCAACGTCCTGACTTTC. The variable domain in full, with the rest retrieved from reference TRBV30 and TRBJ2-6, is SQTIHQWPATLVQPVGSPLSLECTVEGTSNPNLYWYRQAAGRGLQLLFYSVGIGQISSEVPQNLSASRPQDRQFILSSKKLLLSDSGFYLCAWSVMRQGAPGANVLTFGAGSRLTVL.

The chain uses TRBV6-1 and TRBJ2-7; 7 bases are a match to TRBD1. V trimming: 5 bases; J trimming: 3 bases; junction bases outside the gene matches: 7. The CDR3 loop spans 14 amino acids. CDR1 MNHNS and CDR2 SASEGT come from the germline V gene. The CDR3 loop is CASSRGQSRYEQYF. As DNA, the CDR3 is TGTGCCAGCAGTAGGGGACAGTCACGCTACGAGCAGTACTTC.

V and J are TRBV29-1 and TRBJ1-2, with 7 bases matching TRBD1. The CDR3 has 14 amino acids. Trimming cost V 4 bases and J 3 bases; bases outside gene matches: 8. CDR1 is SQVTM and CDR2 is ANQGSEA in the germline V gene. The CDR3: CSVVSRTGDYGYTF. CDR3 sequence (DNA): TGCAGCGTTGTGTCTAGGACAGGAGACTATGGCTACACCTTC.

On this clonotype itself: Germline and junction disagree at one end, which may indicate a read error. The chain is built from TRBV5-4 and TRBJ2-4; 15 nucleotides agree with TRBD2. The CDR3 loop spans 20 amino acids. Germline V lookup: CDR1 SGHNT, CDR2 YYREEE (reference sequence). CDR3: CASRLGTSGRLTLAKNTQYF. The CDR3 DNA reads as TGTGCCAGCAGACTAGGGACTAGCGGGAGGCTCACCCTAGCCAAAAACACTCAGTACTTC.

The CDR3 coding sequence is TGTGCCAGCAGGACAGGGGAGAACTATGGCTACACCTTC. As protein: CASRTGENYGYTF. The V gene is TRBV6-1, the J gene TRBJ1-2, with 8 bases that match TRBD1. CDR1 MNHNS and CDR2 SASEGT come from the germline V gene. This CDR3 region has 13 residues. Losses at the gene ends were 6 bases for V and 2 bases for J; bases not matched to a gene: 2.